This is a list of T cell receptor beta chains from one sample in a study of T-cell memory formation after mild COVID-19. From the 5' RACE reads, TCRdb called clonotypes with MiXCR, one entry per CDR3 protein. Found here are about 350,000 distinct CDR3 sequences, over 25% of them singletons; the top ten hold roughly 13%. The sample was PBMCs or a T cell subset sorted from them (not recorded which). The receptors shown here come from an adult woman who had mild COVID-19 (a few samples of this study predate the infection). Cell type and time point are not known. The CDR3 runs from the conserved cysteine through the conserved F or W. The D gene is left open where the match is weak. Where a row states a size, it is once, few, many or the class of an expanded clone; other rows omit it.

d_call,clone_size,j_call,v_call,cdr3_aa,cdr3_nt
NA,NA,TRBJ2-5,TRBV7-9,CAGRLRDQETQYF,TGTGCCGGAAGATTGAGGGACCAAGAGACCCAGTACTTC
NA,NA,TRBJ2-3,TRBV7-2,CASSPYTGATDTQYF,TGTGCCAGCAGCCCCTATACCGGGGCCACAGATACGCAGTATTTT
NA,few,TRBJ2-6,TRBV11-2,CASSLSVGLGANVLTF,TGTGCCAGCAGCTTAAGCGTGGGGTTGGGGGCCAACGTCCTGACTTTC
TRBD2,NA,TRBJ2-7,TRBV11-2,CASSSLAGLSYEQYF,TGTGCCAGCAGCTCACTAGCGGGCCTTTCCTACGAGCAGTACTTC
TRBD2,many,TRBJ2-6,TRBV25-1,CASSEQGGRGANVLTF,TGTGCCAGCAGTGAACAGGGAGGGAGAGGGGCCAACGTCCTGACTTTC
NA,NA,TRBJ1-2,TRBV11-2,CASSFRQSGVGYTF,TGTGCCAGCAGCTTCCGACAGAGCGGGGTGGGCTACACCTTC
TRBD2,few,TRBJ2-1,TRBV20-1,CSASLASGYQFF,TGCAGTGCTAGCCTGGCTAGCGGGTATCAGTTCTTC
TRBD2,many,TRBJ2-1,TRBV7-9,CASSWTSGSSYNEQFF,TGTGCCAGCAGCTGGACTAGCGGGAGCTCCTACAATGAGCAGTTCTTC
NA,few,TRBJ2-1,TRBV29-1,CSVVGGNNEQFF,TGCAGCGTTGTAGGCGGGAACAATGAGCAGTTCTTC
TRBD1,few,TRBJ1-1,TRBV7-2,CASSLGTSAGGEAFF,TGTGCCAGCAGCTTAGGGACGAGCGCAGGGGGTGAAGCTTTCTTT
NA,NA,TRBJ1-5,TRBV14,CASSHGPNQPQHF,TGTGCCAGCAGCCACGGCCCGAACCAGCCCCAGCATTTT
NA,NA,TRBJ1-1,TRBV29-1,CSVEVMGRADEAFF,TGCAGCGTTGAAGTAATGGGCAGGGCTGATGAAGCTTTCTTT
TRBD2,NA,TRBJ2-1,TRBV5-6,CASSPGGSSGNEQFF,TGTGCCAGCAGCCCCGGAGGGTCTAGCGGCAATGAGCAGTTCTTC
NA,NA,TRBJ1-1,TRBV21-1,CASSKEQGNRTEAFF,TGTGCCAGCAGCAAAGAACAGGGTAATCGCACTGAAGCTTTCTTT
TRBD1,NA,TRBJ1-3,TRBV4-2,CASSQEGGGRNTIYF,TGTGCCAGCAGCCAAGAAGGAGGGGGCAGAAACACCATATATTTT
NA,NA,TRBJ2-5,TRBV12-3/TRBV12-4,CASSLGTQYQETQYF,TGTGCCAGCAGTTTAGGGACACAGTACCAAGAGACCCAGTACTTC
NA,NA,TRBJ1-1,TRBV20-1,CSASRGPKNTEAFF,TGCAGTGCCAGTCGGGGACCGAAGAACACTGAAGCTTTCTTT
TRBD2,few,TRBJ2-3,TRBV10-3,CAISEGLAGGPTDTQYF,TGTGCCATCAGTGAGGGACTAGCGGGGGGGCCGACAGATACGCAGTATTTT
NA,NA,TRBJ1-2,TRBV6-6,CASSYSSGPDGRGYTF,TGTGCCAGCAGTTACTCGTCAGGGCCCGATGGAAGGGGCTACACCTTC
NA,NA,TRBJ2-7,TRBV5-1,CASSPVNTYEQYF,TGCGCCAGCAGCCCAGTCAACACCTACGAGCAGTACTTC
NA,few,TRBJ2-7,TRBV7-9,CASSLVEPSGEQYF,TGTGCCAGCAGCTTAGTGGAGCCTTCGGGGGAGCAGTACTTC
TRBD2,NA,TRBJ2-3,TRBV5-1,CASRVSGTTDTQYF,TGCGCCAGCAGGGTTAGCGGGACCACAGATACGCAGTATTTT
NA,NA,TRBJ1-1,TRBV5-1,CASSQQDPGTEAFF,TGCGCCAGCAGTCAACAGGATCCGGGGACTGAAGCTTTCTTT
NA,few,TRBJ2-5,TRBV5-5,CASSFGRFQETQYF,TGTGCCAGCAGCTTCGGACGGTTCCAAGAGACCCAGTACTTC
TRBD1,many,TRBJ1-5,TRBV12-3/TRBV12-4,CASSFGTGYQPQHF,TGTGCCAGCAGTTTCGGGACAGGGTATCAGCCCCAGCATTTT
TRBD1,NA,TRBJ2-1,TRBV30,CAWSLTGNEQFF,TGTGCCTGGAGTCTGACAGGGAATGAGCAGTTCTTC
NA,NA,TRBJ2-1,TRBV11-2,CASSLVFGRGAEQFF,TGTGCCAGCAGCTTAGTATTCGGCAGGGGCGCTGAGCAGTTCTTC
TRBD2,NA,TRBJ2-3,TRBV12-3/TRBV12-4,CASMLAGGPDTQYF,TGTGCCAGCATGTTAGCGGGGGGGCCCGATACGCAGTATTTT
NA,NA,TRBJ1-2,TRBV6-6,CASSLSRDTKNGYTF,TGTGCCAGCAGTTTAAGCCGGGACACAAAAAACGGCTACACCTTC
TRBD2,NA,TRBJ2-4,TRBV4-1,CASSRTRDINIQYF,TGCGCCAGCAGCCGGACTAGAGATATAAACATTCAGTACTTC
TRBD2,NA,TRBJ2-1,TRBV20-1,CSARDLASGSSYNEQFF,TGCAGTGCTAGAGATCTGGCTAGCGGTAGCTCCTACAATGAGCAGTTCTTC
NA,few,TRBJ2-1,TRBV24-1,CATSAGGRFDEQFF,TGTGCCACCAGTGCCGGCGGTAGATTCGATGAGCAGTTCTTC
NA,NA,TRBJ2-3,TRBV27,CASSLSGLSTDTQYF,TGTGCCAGCAGTTTATCGGGACTTAGCACAGATACGCAGTATTTT
TRBD2,many,TRBJ2-7,TRBV5-6,CASSLDGSGVSWNEQYF,TGTGCCAGCAGCTTGGATGGTAGCGGGGTGTCGTGGAACGAGCAGTACTTC
NA,NA,TRBJ2-6,TRBV7-2,CASSIWAGSGANVLTF,TGTGCCAGCAGCATCTGGGCGGGGTCAGGGGCCAACGTCCTGACTTTC
NA,once,TRBJ1-4,TRBV20-1,CSALSALGVEKLFF,TGCAGTGCTTTATCCGCCCTGGGCGTTGAAAAACTGTTTTTT
NA,NA,TRBJ2-3,TRBV12-3/TRBV12-4,CASTHLPGKGTDTQYF,TGTGCCAGCACCCATCTTCCGGGGAAAGGTACAGATACGCAGTATTTT
NA,few,TRBJ1-5,TRBV4-1,CASSHSNSNQPQHF,TGCGCCAGCAGCCACAGCAATAGCAATCAGCCCCAGCATTTT
NA,NA,TRBJ2-1,TRBV5-1,CASSPRPSPAHNEQFF,TGCGCCAGCAGCCCAAGACCCTCTCCAGCCCACAATGAGCAGTTCTTC
NA,NA,TRBJ2-1,TRBV11-2,CASSYTGTPPSEQFF,TGTGCCAGCAGTTATACCGGGACACCCCCAAGTGAGCAGTTCTTC
TRBD1,NA,TRBJ1-2,TRBV7-8,CASSLDRGGSGYTF,TGTGCCAGCAGCTTAGACAGGGGAGGTAGTGGCTACACCTTC
TRBD1,few,TRBJ2-3,TRBV30,CAWRRWDRGSTDTQYF,TGTGCCTGGAGGCGTTGGGACAGGGGATCCACAGATACGCAGTATTTT
TRBD2,few,TRBJ2-3,TRBV29-1,CSVRGEGLAGEIPDTQYF,TGCAGCGTCCGCGGGGAAGGACTAGCGGGGGAGATTCCAGATACGCAGTATTTT
NA,NA,TRBJ1-1,TRBV13,CASSLSLEGSAEAFF,TGTGCCAGCAGCCTTAGTCTAGAAGGCTCGGCTGAAGCTTTCTTT
NA,many,TRBJ2-7,TRBV5-5,CASSSLEGIRLYEQYF,TGTGCCAGCAGCTCGTTGGAGGGAATCCGCCTCTACGAGCAGTACTTC
NA,few,TRBJ2-7,TRBV2,CASSIIQGSYEQYF,TGTGCCAGCAGTATAATCCAGGGTTCCTACGAGCAGTACTTC
NA,few,TRBJ1-1,TRBV27,CASSLHGGATEAFF,TGTGCCAGCAGCCTCCACGGGGGGGCTACTGAAGCTTTCTTT
TRBD1,NA,TRBJ2-1,TRBV24-1,CATSRQGSLNEQFF,TGTGCCACCAGCCGACAGGGGAGTCTGAATGAGCAGTTCTTC
NA,NA,TRBJ2-7,TRBV7-9,CASSSITQGSEQYF,TGTGCCAGCAGCTCCATCACGCAGGGAAGCGAGCAGTACTTC
NA,NA,TRBJ1-6,TRBV20-1,CSARLGQLFNSPLHF,TGCAGTGCTAGATTAGGACAGCTCTTTAATTCACCCCTCCACTTT
NA,few,TRBJ1-2,TRBV3-1,CASSQDVAGNYGYTF,TGTGCCAGCAGCCAAGATGTGGCGGGCAACTATGGCTACACCTTC
TRBD1,once,TRBJ2-6,TRBV4-3,CASSQYRDREWNNVLTF,TGCGCCAGCAGCCAATACCGGGACAGGGAATGGAACAACGTCCTGACTTTC
TRBD2,few,TRBJ2-1,TRBV20-1,CSARYSGRAPSYNEQFF,TGCAGTGCTAGGTATAGCGGGAGGGCTCCCTCCTACAATGAGCAGTTCTTC
TRBD1,NA,TRBJ2-3,TRBV3-1,CASSQGPRLRGRITDTQYF,TGTGCCAGCAGCCAAGGCCCTCGACTCAGGGGGCGCATCACAGATACGCAGTATTTT
TRBD1,many,TRBJ2-7,TRBV20-1,CSARGTGYEQYF,TGCAGTGCTAGGGGGACAGGCTACGAGCAGTACTTC